The clone carrying this TCR beta chain showed up just once. Its antigen is undetermined. These data originate in a study of radiotherapy plus CTLA-4 blockade in lung cancer. Study summary: Among patients, over 15% showed objective responses, and approximately 31% had disease control.

Study conclusions and caveats: Early clonal dynamics of blood T cells, together with interferon-beta, were reported as the best response predictor. Blood saw expansion of tumor-derived TCR clones after radiotherapy plus ipilimumab.

The protocol was immunoSEQ multiplex PCR, while the TCRdb copy is restricted to in-frame clones and leaves out a portion. The table lists roughly 59,000 clones, around three quarters of them singletons, with about 8.5% in the top ten. The junction had 16 bases not matched to a gene; V was cut back by 1 base and J by 14 bases. Germline lookup yields CDR1 MNHNS and CDR2 SASEGT. This CDR3 is built from 18 residues. The chain uses TRBV6-1 and TRBJ2-1, with 14 bases aligning to TRBD2. Specimen: peripheral blood, collected from a patient treated with radiotherapy plus ipilimumab. The clonotype originates from a human donor with non-small cell lung cancer whose response to radiotherapy plus ipilimumab could not be evaluated. CDR3 DNA sequence: TGTGCCAGCAGTGAAGTGGGACCGACTAGCGGGAGGGTCCGAGGGGAGTTCTTC. Protein sequence: CASSEVGPTSGRVRGEFF.